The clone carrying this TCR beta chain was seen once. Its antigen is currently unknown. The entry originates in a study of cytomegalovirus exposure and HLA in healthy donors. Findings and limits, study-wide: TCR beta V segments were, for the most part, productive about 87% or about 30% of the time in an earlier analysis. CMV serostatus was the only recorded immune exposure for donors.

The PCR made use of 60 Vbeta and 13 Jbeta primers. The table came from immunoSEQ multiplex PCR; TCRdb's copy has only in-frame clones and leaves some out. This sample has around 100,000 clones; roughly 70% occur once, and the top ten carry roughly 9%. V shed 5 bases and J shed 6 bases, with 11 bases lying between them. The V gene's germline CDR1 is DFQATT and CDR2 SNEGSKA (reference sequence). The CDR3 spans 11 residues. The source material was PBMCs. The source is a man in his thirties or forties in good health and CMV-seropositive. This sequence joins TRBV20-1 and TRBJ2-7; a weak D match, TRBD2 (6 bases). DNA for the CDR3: TGCAGTGCTCGCGGGACGAGCGAGCAGTACGTC. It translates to CSARGTSEQYV.